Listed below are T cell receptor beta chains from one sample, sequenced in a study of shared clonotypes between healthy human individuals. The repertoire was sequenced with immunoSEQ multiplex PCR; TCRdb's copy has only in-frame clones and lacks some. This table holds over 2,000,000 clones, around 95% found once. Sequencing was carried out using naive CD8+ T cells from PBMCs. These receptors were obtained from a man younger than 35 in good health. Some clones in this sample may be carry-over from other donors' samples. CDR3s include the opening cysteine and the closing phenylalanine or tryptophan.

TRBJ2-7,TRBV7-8,CASSLARSLAHEQYF
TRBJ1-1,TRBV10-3,CAINSGGTEAFF
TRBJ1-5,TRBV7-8,CASSLLTGQLLEPQHF
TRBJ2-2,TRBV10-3,CAISFGILTNTGELFF
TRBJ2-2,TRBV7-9,CASSLGPAGGNTGELFF
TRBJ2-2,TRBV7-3,CASSLITTGELFF
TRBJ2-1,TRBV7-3,CASSLGDRGLDEQFF
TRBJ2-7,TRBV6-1,CATYRSLEYEQYF
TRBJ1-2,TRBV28,CASSMGQGRAF
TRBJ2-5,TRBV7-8,CASRPGLAGPETQYF
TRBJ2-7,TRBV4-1,CASSPFRVLGEQYF